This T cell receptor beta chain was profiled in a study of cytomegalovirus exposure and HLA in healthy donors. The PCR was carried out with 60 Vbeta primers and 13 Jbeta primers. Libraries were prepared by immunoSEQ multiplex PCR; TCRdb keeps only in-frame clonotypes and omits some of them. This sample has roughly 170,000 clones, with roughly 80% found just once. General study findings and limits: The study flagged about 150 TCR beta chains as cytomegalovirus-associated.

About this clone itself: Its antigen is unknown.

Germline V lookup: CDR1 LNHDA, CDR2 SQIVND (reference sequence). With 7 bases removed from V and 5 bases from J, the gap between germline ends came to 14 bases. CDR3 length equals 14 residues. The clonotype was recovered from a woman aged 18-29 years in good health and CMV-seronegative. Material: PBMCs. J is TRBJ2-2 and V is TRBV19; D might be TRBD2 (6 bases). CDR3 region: CASKGGLETGELFF. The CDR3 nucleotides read TGTGCCAGTAAAGGAGGGCTCGAGACCGGGGAGCTGTTTTTT. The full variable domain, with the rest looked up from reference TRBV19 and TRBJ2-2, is DGGITQSPKYLFRKEGQNVTLSCEQNLNHDAMYWYRQDPGQGLRLIYYSQIVNDFQKGDIAEGYSVSREKKESFPLTVTSAQKNPTAFYLCASKGGLETGELFFGEGSRLTVL.